Below are 10 T cell receptor beta chains sequenced from a single sample in a study of blood T cells in healthy people across ages. PCR was performed a second time for about 6 to 11 cycles using a sample-barcoded 5' primer and a J-beta primer mix. TCRdb re-called the 5' RACE reads with MiXCR, one entry per CDR3 protein. The sample has under 1 million distinct CDR3 sequences, 40% to 50% seen once. Sequenced: blood. Receptors originate from a man aged 55 to 70 in good health.

This clonotype was picked up a small number of times. The rearrangement uses TRBV7-3 and TRBJ2-3; 8 bases are shared with TRBD2. CDR1 and CDR2 from the germline V gene are SGHTA and FQGTGA. J gave up 5 bases and V 4 bases, and 8 bases lay outside the gene matches. The CDR3 contains 15 residues. In DNA form, the CDR3 reads TGTGCCAGCAGCTACAGCGGGGGCCCCATAGATACGCAGTATTTT. It is translated as CASSYSGGPIDTQYF. Full variable domain (remainder filled in from reference TRBV7-3 and TRBJ2-3): GAGVSQTPSNKVTEKGKYVELRCDPISGHTALYWYRQSLGQGPEFLIYFQGTGAADDSGLPNDRFFAVRPEGSVSTLKIQRTERGDSAVYLCASSYSGGPIDTQYFGPGTRLTVL.

The V gene is TRBV28, the J gene TRBJ2-7; D assignment may be TRBD1 or TRBD2 (5 bases each). The germline V gene has CDR1 MDHEN and CDR2 SYDVKM. The CDR3 runs 16 residues. The V gene lost 6 bases and the J gene lost 6 bases, with 24 bases spanning the gap. CDR3 sequence: CASSLVRLGVVREQYF. CDR3 in DNA: TGTGCCAGCAGCTTAGTCCGGTTGGGGGTGGTACGCGAGCAGTACTTC.

This chain uses TRBV6-2 or TRBV6-3 with TRBJ2-5; 10 nucleotides agree with TRBD1. Germline V gene sequence: CDR1 MNHEY, CDR2 SVGEGT. The CDR3 runs to 12 residues. The ends lost 2 bases at V and 12 bases at J; junction bases unmatched: 3. The CDR3 here is CASSYLGTGEYF. CDR3 bases: TGTGCCAGCAGTTACCTCGGGACAGGGGAGTACTTC.

The chain recombines TRBV7-9 with TRBJ2-3, with D maybe TRBD1 (6 bases). Trimming stripped 3 bases from V and 1 base from J, with 14 bases between. From germline, CDR1 is SEHNR and CDR2 FQNEAQ (reference sequence). The CDR3 loop spans 16 amino acids. CDR3 in DNA: TGTGCCAGCAGCTTCTACAGGGTCCAGGGCACAGATACGCAGTATTTT. Translating gives CASSFYRVQGTDTQYF.

The rearrangement links TRBV5-1 to TRBJ1-2, with TRBD1 identical over 9 bases. The CDR3 is 16 residues long. V lost 2 bases and J lost 3; bases outside the gene matches: 8. Germline CDR1 SGHRS, CDR2 YFSETQ. CDR3 in amino acids: CASSFSVGQGDYGYTF. DNA for the CDR3: TGCGCCAGCAGCTTTTCCGTGGGACAGGGCGACTATGGCTACACCTTC.

The rearrangement joins TRBV4-1 to TRBJ2-5; 7 bases line up with TRBD2. Germline lookup yields CDR1 MGHRA and CDR2 YSYEKL. The ends lost 0 bases at V and 2 bases at J; junction bases unmatched: 9. The CDR3 has 17 residues. The CDR3 loop reads CASSQDWEGRMQETQYF. CDR3 in DNA: TGCGCCAGCAGCCAAGACTGGGAGGGTAGGATGCAAGAGACCCAGTACTTC.

The sample holds one count of this clonotype. One end of the junction is discordant with germline, which a read error may explain. The chain joins TRBV3-1 to TRBJ1-6; D ambiguous. CDR3 length: 16 amino acids. Germline V gives CDR1 LGHDT, CDR2 YNNKEL (reference sequence). The CDR3, as DNA: TGTGCCAGCACCCAAACTGCTGAGACATATAATTCACCCCTCCACTTT. Protein product: CASTQTAETYNSPLHF.

This clonotype was seen a few times. The genes are TRBV11-1 and TRBJ2-6; TRBD1 matches 7 bases. CDR1 is SGHAT and CDR2 is FQDESV in the germline V gene (reference sequence). This CDR3 has 23 residues. The V gene end was trimmed by 5 bases and the J gene end by 0 bases; junction bases not matched to a gene: 25. CDR3 bases: TGTGCCAGCAGCCCCCAAGGGGATCTCGGGACAGACGATACTAACTCTGGGGCCAACGTCCTGACTTTC. Amino acid sequence: CASSPQGDLGTDDTNSGANVLTF.

This clonotype was found many times. A single base separates this from a much larger clone, so it may be a read error. The chain has TRBV9 and TRBJ2-7; a possible D gene is TRBD2 (6 bases). V was clipped by 3 bases and J by 3 bases, with 10 bases between them. Germline CDR1 is SGDLS and CDR2 is YYNGEE. The CDR3 has 13 residues. CDR3 bases: TGTGCCAGCAGCGGAGCGGGCGGCTACGAGCAGTACTTC. It yields the protein CASSGAGGYEQYF. The full variable domain, with the rest looked up from reference TRBV9 and TRBJ2-7, is DSGVTQTPKHLITATGQRVTLRCSPRSGDLSVYWYQQSLDQGLQFLIQYYNGEERAKGNILERFSAQQFPDLHSELNLSSLELGDSALYFCASSGAGGYEQYFGPGTRLTVT.

This clonotype was observed a few times. V gene TRBV5-1 combines with J gene TRBJ2-1; 9 bases are a match to TRBD2. J was trimmed by 4 bases and V by 0 bases; bases with no gene match: 8. This CDR3 is 17 amino acids long. Germline V gives CDR1 SGHRS, CDR2 YFSETQ. CDR3 region: CASSLARRGGQYNEQFF. The CDR3, as DNA: TGCGCCAGCAGCTTGGCCCGGCGGGGGGGCCAATACAATGAGCAGTTCTTC.